This T cell receptor beta chain was identified during a study of siplizumab effects on memory and regulatory T cells. Findings and limits, study-wide: With siplizumab, mappable alloreactive CD4+ clones averaged around 65% Treg-derived, versus roughly 25% in controls. Fewer alloreactive sequences mapped to unstimulated CD4+ memory cells under siplizumab.

Approximately 10^5 TCR templates underwent assay in every sample. Clones were read by immunoSEQ multiplex PCR, and TCRdb kept only the in-frame ones, dropping some. The repertoire consists of approximately 120,000 clones, with around 93% occurring once and the leading ten covering over 0.15%. Germline lookup yields CDR1 MNHEY and CDR2 SMNVEV (reference sequence). This CDR3 has 14 amino acids. Losses at the gene ends were 8 bases for V and 3 bases for J; bases not matched to a gene: 8. In this sample, this clone turned up once. Its antigen remains unknown. This sequence joins TRBV27 and TRBJ2-7; 9 nucleotides line up with TRBD1. The sample taken for sequencing was non-Treg CD4+ T cells sorted from blood. The receptor's source is a human donor in good health. CDR3 sequence reads: CASGGGQGFYEQYF. For the CDR3, the DNA is TGTGCCAGCGGGGGGGGACAGGGTTTCTACGAGCAGTACTTC.